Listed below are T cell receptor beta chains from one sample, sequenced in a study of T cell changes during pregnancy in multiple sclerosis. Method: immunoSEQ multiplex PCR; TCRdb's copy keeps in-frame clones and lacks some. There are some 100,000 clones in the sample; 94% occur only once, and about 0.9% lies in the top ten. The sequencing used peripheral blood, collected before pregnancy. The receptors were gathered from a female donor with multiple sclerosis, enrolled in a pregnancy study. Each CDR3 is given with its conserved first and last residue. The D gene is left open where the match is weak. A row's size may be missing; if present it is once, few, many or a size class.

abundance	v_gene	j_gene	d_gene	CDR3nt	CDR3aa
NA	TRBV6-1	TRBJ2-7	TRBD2	TGTGCCAGCAGGCCCTCCCACCCGCGGGAGAACGAGCAGTACTTC	CASRPSHPRENEQYF
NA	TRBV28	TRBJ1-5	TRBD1	TGTGCCAGCAGTTCCACAGGGGTCAATCAGCCCCAGCATTTT	CASSSTGVNQPQHF
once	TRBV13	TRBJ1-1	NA	TGTGCCAGCAGCCTCAGGATGAACACTGAAGCTTTCTTT	CASSLRMNTEAFF
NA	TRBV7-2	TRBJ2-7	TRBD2	TGTGCCAGCAGCTTAATCTTTTTAGGACTAGCGGAATACGAGCAGTACTTC	CASSLIFLGLAEYEQYF
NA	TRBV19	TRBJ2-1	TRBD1	TGTGCCAGTAGTCTGCAAGGGGGCCTCTACAATGAGCAGTTCTTC	CASSLQGGLYNEQFF
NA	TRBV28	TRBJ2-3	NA	TGTGCCAGCAGTTTGGCGGGAAGCACAGATACGCAGTATTTT	CASSLAGSTDTQYF
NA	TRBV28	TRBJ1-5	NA	TGTGCCAGCAGAACAGGGCCCCCGCAGCCCCAGCATTTT	CASRTGPPQPQHF
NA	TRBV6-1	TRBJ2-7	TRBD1	TGTGCCAGCAGTGAGACTGGGACAGGGGTGTATTACGAGCAGTACTTC	CASSETGTGVYYEQYF
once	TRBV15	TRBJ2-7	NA	TGTGCCACCAGCAGAGAGGGGGGAGCGGGCCAGCCTTCCTACGAGCAGTACTTC	CATSREGGAGQPSYEQYF
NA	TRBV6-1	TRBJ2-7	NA	TGTGCCAGCAGTAAACAACAGGCCTACGAGCAGTACTTC	CASSKQQAYEQYF